This entry describes one T cell receptor (beta chain). The antigen remains unidentified. In germline, CDR1 is DFQATT, CDR2 SNEGSKA (reference sequence). V lost 1 base and J lost 4, with 16 bases in between. This CDR3 is built from 15 residues. RNA was extracted from bulk tissue without any cell sorting. The normal lung tissue was taken more than 3 cm from the tumor edge. A modified ARM-PCR protocol with three rounds of nested PCR amplified TCRbeta. Each CDR3 protein gets one entry after TCRdb re-called the multiplex PCR reads with MiXCR. Here the sample spans roughly 70,000 distinct CDR3 sequences, approximately 68% being singletons. This specimen comes from a study of tumor and adjacent non-tumor tissue in lung cancer. Study as a whole: Aged about 31 to 80 years, patients included 9 to 11 men and several women with stage I to III disease.

The study, taken as a whole, reports: Patients with more diverse tumor TCRs had worse survival. Tumor tissue had significantly higher TCR diversity than normal lung.

This chain joins TRBV20-1 and TRBJ2-5; D may be TRBD1 (5 bases). Sequenced material: distant non-tumor lung tissue. This TCR came from a woman in her fifties or sixties with non-small cell lung cancer. CDR3: CSARAYKGKRETQYF. CDR3 in DNA: TGCAGTGCTAGAGCCTACAAGGGGAAAAGAGAGACCCAGTACTTC.